This is a list of T cell receptor beta chains from one sample in a study of blood T cells in healthy people across ages. TCRdb fed the 5' RACE reads into MiXCR, producing one record per CDR3 protein. The sample has 800,000 to 1,000,000 distinct CDR3 sequences; roughly 52% are singletons. Material: blood. The source is a man aged 30 to 39 in good health. Both conserved end residues are part of each CDR3. The D gene is left open where the match is weak. Not all rows give a size; the values are once, few, many and, for expanded clones, a class.

D gene: NA
clone size: few
J gene: TRBJ1-6
V gene: TRBV4-2
CDR3 protein: CASSQDTARQSGTLHF
CDR3 DNA: TGTGCCAGCAGCCAAGATACGGCACGGCAGAGTGGAACCCTCCACTTT

D gene: TRBD1
clone size: NA
J gene: TRBJ2-7
V gene: TRBV20-1
CDR3 protein: CSARDWDRSHNEQYF
CDR3 DNA: TGCAGTGCTAGAGATTGGGACAGGTCCCACAATGAGCAGTACTTC

D gene: NA
clone size: NA
J gene: TRBJ2-3
V gene: TRBV12-3/TRBV12-4
CDR3 protein: CATDGGRDTDTQYF
CDR3 DNA: TGTGCCACCGACGGGGGCCGCGATACGGATACGCAGTATTTT

D gene: NA
clone size: many
J gene: TRBJ1-2
V gene: TRBV12-3/TRBV12-4
CDR3 protein: CASSPTLAGSYGYTF
CDR3 DNA: TGTGCCAGCAGTCCTACTCTGGCCGGCAGCTATGGCTACACCTTC

D gene: TRBD1
clone size: NA
J gene: TRBJ1-1
V gene: TRBV4-1
CDR3 protein: CASSSNRGVTEAFF
CDR3 DNA: TGCGCCAGCAGCTCTAACAGGGGGGTGACTGAAGCTTTCTTT

D gene: TRBD2
clone size: NA
J gene: TRBJ2-5
V gene: TRBV4-2
CDR3 protein: CASSQEAGTKNNEQYF
CDR3 DNA: TGTGCCAGCAGCCAAGAGGCTGGGACTAAAAACAATGAGCAGTACTTC

D gene: NA
clone size: few
J gene: TRBJ2-1
V gene: TRBV15
CDR3 protein: CATSRDQGDEDEQFF
CDR3 DNA: TGTGCCACCAGCAGAGATCAGGGAGATGAGGATGAGCAGTTCTTC

D gene: TRBD2
clone size: few
J gene: TRBJ2-1
V gene: TRBV15
CDR3 protein: CATSRDPLAGGDEQFF
CDR3 DNA: TGTGCCACCAGCAGAGATCCACTAGCGGGAGGGGATGAGCAGTTCTTC

D gene: TRBD2
clone size: NA
J gene: TRBJ2-3
V gene: TRBV5-1
CDR3 protein: CASTFTGGATDTQYF
CDR3 DNA: TGCGCCAGCACCTTCACCGGGGGGGCCACAGATACGCAGTATTTT

D gene: NA
clone size: NA
J gene: TRBJ2-1
V gene: TRBV6-5
CDR3 protein: CASSYANNEQFF
CDR3 DNA: TGTGCCAGCAGTTACGCCAACAATGAGCAGTTCTTC

D gene: NA
clone size: few
J gene: TRBJ2-5
V gene: TRBV4-1
CDR3 protein: CASSQWPEDGETQYF
CDR3 DNA: TGCGCCAGCAGCCAATGGCCGGAGGACGGGGAGACCCAGTACTTC

D gene: NA
clone size: NA
J gene: TRBJ2-6
V gene: TRBV20-1
CDR3 protein: CSAGDPLSGANVLTF
CDR3 DNA: TGCAGTGCGGGGGACCCCCTCTCTGGGGCCAACGTCCTGACTTTC

D gene: NA
clone size: few
J gene: TRBJ2-4
V gene: TRBV28
CDR3 protein: CASSLAGVGKNIQYF
CDR3 DNA: TGTGCCAGCAGTTTGGCAGGGGTAGGCAAAAACATTCAGTACTTC

D gene: NA
clone size: NA
J gene: TRBJ2-7
V gene: TRBV10-3
CDR3 protein: CAISGLGAHTYEQYF
CDR3 DNA: TGTGCCATCAGTGGTTTAGGGGCCCATACCTACGAGCAGTACTTC

D gene: NA
clone size: NA
J gene: TRBJ2-7
V gene: TRBV7-2
CDR3 protein: CASSLGDTDYEQYF
CDR3 DNA: TGTGCCAGCAGCTTGGGGGACACCGACTACGAGCAGTACTTC

D gene: TRBD2
clone size: few
J gene: TRBJ2-3
V gene: TRBV27
CDR3 protein: CATTPREGSTDTQYF
CDR3 DNA: TGTGCCACCACTCCCCGGGAGGGTAGCACAGATACGCAGTATTTT

D gene: NA
clone size: few
J gene: TRBJ2-3
V gene: TRBV7-2
CDR3 protein: CASSRLVEDTQYF
CDR3 DNA: TGTGCCAGCAGCCGACTGGTAGAGGATACGCAGTATTTT

D gene: NA
clone size: few
J gene: TRBJ2-5
V gene: TRBV5-1
CDR3 protein: CASSRSDQETQYF
CDR3 DNA: TGCGCCAGCAGCCGTAGCGATCAGGAGACCCAGTACTTC

D gene: NA
clone size: few
J gene: TRBJ2-4
V gene: TRBV5-5
CDR3 protein: CASSVDRGGTKNIQYF
CDR3 DNA: TGTGCCAGCAGCGTCGACAGGGGAGGGACCAAAAACATTCAGTACTTC